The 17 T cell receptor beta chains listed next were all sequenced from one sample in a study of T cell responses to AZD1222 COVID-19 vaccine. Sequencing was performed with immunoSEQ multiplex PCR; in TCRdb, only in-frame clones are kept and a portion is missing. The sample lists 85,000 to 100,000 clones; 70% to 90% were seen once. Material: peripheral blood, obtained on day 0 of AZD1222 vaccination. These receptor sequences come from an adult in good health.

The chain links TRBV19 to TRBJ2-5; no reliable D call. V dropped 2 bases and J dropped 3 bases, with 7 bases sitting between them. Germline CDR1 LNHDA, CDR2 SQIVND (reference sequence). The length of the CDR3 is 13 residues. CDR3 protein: CASSINWEETQYF. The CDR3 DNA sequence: TGTGCCAGTAGTATAAACTGGGAAGAGACCCAGTACTTC.

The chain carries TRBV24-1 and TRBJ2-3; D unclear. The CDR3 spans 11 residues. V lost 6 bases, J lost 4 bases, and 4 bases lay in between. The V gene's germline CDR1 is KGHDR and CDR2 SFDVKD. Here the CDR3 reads CATSMADTQYF. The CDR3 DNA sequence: TGTGCCACCAGTATGGCAGATACGCAGTATTTT.

CDR3 nucleotides: TGTGCCAGCCTTCGGACAGGGGGTTTGGCAGATACGCAGTATTTT. Translated: CASLRTGGLADTQYF. The chain is built from TRBV2 and TRBJ2-3, with 10 bases lining up with TRBD1. This CDR3 comprises 15 residues. Germline trimming cut 8 bases from V and 4 bases from J; bases unmatched to any gene: 9. Germline V gene lookup returns CDR1 SNHLY and CDR2 FYNNEI.

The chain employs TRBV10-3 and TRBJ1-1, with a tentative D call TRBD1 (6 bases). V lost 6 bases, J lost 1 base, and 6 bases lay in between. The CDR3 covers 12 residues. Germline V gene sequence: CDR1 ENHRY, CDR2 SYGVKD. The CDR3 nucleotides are TGTGCCATCAGGGACAGGAACACTGAAGCTTTCTTT. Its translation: CAIRDRNTEAFF.

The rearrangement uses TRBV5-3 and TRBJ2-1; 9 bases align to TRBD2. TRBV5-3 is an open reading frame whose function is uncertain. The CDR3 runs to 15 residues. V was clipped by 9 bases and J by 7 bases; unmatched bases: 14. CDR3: CATPPGREGVNEQFF. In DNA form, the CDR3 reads TGTGCCACCCCCCCCGGGCGGGAGGGCGTGAATGAGCAGTTCTTC.

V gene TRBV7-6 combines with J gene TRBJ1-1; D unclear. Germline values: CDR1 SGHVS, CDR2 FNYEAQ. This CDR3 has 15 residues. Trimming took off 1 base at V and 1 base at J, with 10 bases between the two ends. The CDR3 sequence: CASSLVGFANTEAFF. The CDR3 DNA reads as TGTGCCAGCAGCTTAGTTGGGTTCGCGAACACTGAAGCTTTCTTT.

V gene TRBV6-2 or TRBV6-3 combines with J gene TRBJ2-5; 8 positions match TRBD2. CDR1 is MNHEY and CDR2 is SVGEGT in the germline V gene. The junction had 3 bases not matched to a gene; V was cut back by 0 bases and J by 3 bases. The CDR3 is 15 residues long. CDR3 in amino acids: CASSYSISGEETQYF. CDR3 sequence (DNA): TGTGCCAGCAGTTACTCGATTAGCGGGGAAGAGACCCAGTACTTC.

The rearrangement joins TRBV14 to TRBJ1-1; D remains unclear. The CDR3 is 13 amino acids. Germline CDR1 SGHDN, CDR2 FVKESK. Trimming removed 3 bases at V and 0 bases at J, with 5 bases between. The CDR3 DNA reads TGTGCCAGCAGCCAGGGGATGAACACTGAAGCTTTCTTT. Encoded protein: CASSQGMNTEAFF.

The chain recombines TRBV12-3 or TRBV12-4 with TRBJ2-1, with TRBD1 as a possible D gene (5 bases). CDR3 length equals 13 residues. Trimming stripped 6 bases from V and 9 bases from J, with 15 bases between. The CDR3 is CASSPGGAGEQFF. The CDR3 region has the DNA TGTGCCAGCAGCCCGGGTGGGGCCGGTGAGCAGTTCTTC.

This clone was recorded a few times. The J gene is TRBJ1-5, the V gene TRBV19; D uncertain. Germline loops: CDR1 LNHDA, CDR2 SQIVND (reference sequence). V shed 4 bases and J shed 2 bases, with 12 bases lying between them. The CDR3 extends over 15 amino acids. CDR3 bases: TGTGCCAGTAGTACAGGAGTGTCGGGCAATCAGCCCCAGCATTTT. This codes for CASSTGVSGNQPQHF. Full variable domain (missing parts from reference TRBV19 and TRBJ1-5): DGGITQSPKYLFRKEGQNVTLSCEQNLNHDAMYWYRQDPGQGLRLIYYSQIVNDFQKGDIAEGYSVSREKKESFPLTVTSAQKNPTAFYLCASSTGVSGNQPQHFGDGTRLSIL.

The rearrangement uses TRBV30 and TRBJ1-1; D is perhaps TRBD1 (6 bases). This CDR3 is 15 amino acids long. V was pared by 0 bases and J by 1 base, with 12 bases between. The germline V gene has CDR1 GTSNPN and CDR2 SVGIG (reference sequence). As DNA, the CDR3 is TGTGCCTGGAGTGTACTAGGGGGGGCGAACACTGAAGCTTTCTTT. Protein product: CAWSVLGGANTEAFF.

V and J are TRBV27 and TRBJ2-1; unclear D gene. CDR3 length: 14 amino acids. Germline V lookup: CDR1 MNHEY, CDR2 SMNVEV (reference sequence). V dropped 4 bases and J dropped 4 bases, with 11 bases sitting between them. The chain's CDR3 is CASSSSSSYNEQFF. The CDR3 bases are TGTGCCAGCAGTTCGAGTAGCTCATACAATGAGCAGTTCTTC.

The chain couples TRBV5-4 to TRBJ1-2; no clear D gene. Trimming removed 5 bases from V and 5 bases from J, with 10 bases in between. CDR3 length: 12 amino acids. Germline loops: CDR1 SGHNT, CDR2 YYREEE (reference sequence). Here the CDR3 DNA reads TGTGCCAGCAGTGCAGATCAGTATGGCTACACCTTC. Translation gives CASSADQYGYTF.

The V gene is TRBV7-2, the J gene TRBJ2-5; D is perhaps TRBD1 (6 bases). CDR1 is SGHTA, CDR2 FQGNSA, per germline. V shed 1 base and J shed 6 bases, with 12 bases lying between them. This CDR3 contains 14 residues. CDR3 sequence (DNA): TGTGCCAGCAGCTTAGGTGTTGGGGGCCAGACCCAGTACTTC. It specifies CASSLGVGGQTQYF.

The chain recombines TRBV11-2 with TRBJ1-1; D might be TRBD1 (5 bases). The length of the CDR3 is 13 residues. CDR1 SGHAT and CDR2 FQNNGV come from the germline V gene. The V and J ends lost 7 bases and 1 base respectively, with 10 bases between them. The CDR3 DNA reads TGTGCCAGCACCGCAGGGTGGAACACTGAAGCTTTCTTT. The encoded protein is CASTAGWNTEAFF.

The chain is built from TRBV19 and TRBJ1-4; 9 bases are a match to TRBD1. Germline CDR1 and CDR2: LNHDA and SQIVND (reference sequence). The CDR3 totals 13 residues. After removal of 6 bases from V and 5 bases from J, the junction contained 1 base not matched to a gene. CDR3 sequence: CASSGQGNEKLFF. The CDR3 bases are TGTGCCAGTAGCGGACAGGGGAATGAAAAACTGTTTTTT.

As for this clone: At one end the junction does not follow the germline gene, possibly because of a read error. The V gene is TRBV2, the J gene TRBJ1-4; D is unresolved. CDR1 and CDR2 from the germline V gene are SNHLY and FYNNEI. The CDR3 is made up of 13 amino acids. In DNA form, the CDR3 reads TGTGCCAGCCGGGGAGAGCCTAAGGAAAAACTGTTTTTT. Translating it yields CASRGEPKEKLFF.